This is a list of T cell receptor beta chains from one sample in a study of beta chain features in type 1 diabetes. Clones were read by immunoSEQ multiplex PCR, and TCRdb kept only the in-frame ones, dropping some. Among 300,000 to 350,000 clones listed, approximately 15% were seen once. The sequenced sample was naive CD4+ T cells from blood. The receptors here all came from a woman between 18 and 29 years old with type 1 diabetes. Both conserved end residues are part of each CDR3. D genes are given only for firm matches. Expanded clones are given a class, and other clones once, few, many or no size at all.

>TRBJ2-1|TRBV28|few|TRBD1
TGTGCCAGTCGGACAGGGCGCAATGAGCAGTTCTTC
CASRTGRNEQFF
>TRBJ2-1|TRBV19|NA|TRBD2
TGTGCCAGTAGTAGGACTAGCGGGAGGGCATACAATGAGCAGTTCTTC
CASSRTSGRAYNEQFF
>TRBJ2-1|TRBV30|NA|NA
TGTGCCTGGTCCGAATTAGGTAGGGGCAATGAGCAGTTCTTC
CAWSELGRGNEQFF
>TRBJ2-5|TRBV5-5|NA|NA
TGTGCCAGCAGCTTGGCGCACGGCCAAGAGACCCAGTACTTC
CASSLAHGQETQYF
>TRBJ1-1|TRBV6-5|few|NA
TGTGCCAGCAGTTCGGGAGGGTCGGTCACTGAAGCTTTCTTT
CASSSGGSVTEAFF
>TRBJ2-2|TRBV5-4|few|NA
TGTGCCAGCAGGGGGCGGAAGGATGGGAACACCGGGGAGCTGTTTTTT
CASRGRKDGNTGELFF
>TRBJ2-5|TRBV7-2|few|NA
TGTGCCAGCAGGGAAGGGATATACACAATGGAGGGGACCCAGTACTTC
CASREGIYTMEGTQYF
>TRBJ2-7|TRBV27|NA|NA
TGTGCCAGCAGTCCGCCCCTTAGAAGCGCCTACGAGCAGTACTTC
CASSPPLRSAYEQYF
>TRBJ2-3|TRBV5-1|few|NA
TGCGCCAGCAGCTACCAGGGTCCCACAGATACGCAGTATTTT
CASSYQGPTDTQYF
>TRBJ2-6|TRBV18|once|NA
TGTGCCAGCTCCACAAGTAATGAGGCCAACGTCCTGACTTTC
CASSTSNEANVLTF